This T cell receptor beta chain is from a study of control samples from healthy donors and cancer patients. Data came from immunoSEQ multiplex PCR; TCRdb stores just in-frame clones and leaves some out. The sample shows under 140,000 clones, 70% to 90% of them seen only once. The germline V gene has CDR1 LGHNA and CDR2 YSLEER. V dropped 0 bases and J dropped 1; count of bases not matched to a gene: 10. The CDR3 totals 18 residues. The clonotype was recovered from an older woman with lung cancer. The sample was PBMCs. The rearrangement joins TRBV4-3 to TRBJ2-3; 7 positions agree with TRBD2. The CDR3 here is CASSQDPGTTGGTDTQYF. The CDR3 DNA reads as TGCGCCAGCAGCCAAGACCCCGGGACTACTGGTGGCACAGATACGCAGTATTTT.